The 19 T cell receptor beta chains reported below all come from one sample, sequenced in a study of T cell responses to AZD1222 COVID-19 vaccine. Clones were sequenced by immunoSEQ multiplex PCR, and TCRdb holds only the in-frame ones, with some missing. In the table there are around 120,000 clones, approximately 85% of which are singletons. The sample in question was peripheral blood, obtained on day 0 of AZD1222 vaccination. Receptors originate from an adult in good health.

The chain links TRBV30 to TRBJ1-2; TRBD1 matches 7 bases. The CDR3 sequence is 14 residues long. Germline V gene data show CDR1 as GTSNPN and CDR2 as SVGIG (reference sequence). V lost 4 bases, J lost 0 bases, and 5 bases stayed unmatched. The CDR3 DNA is TGTGCCTGGACAGGGACAGTAGCTAACTATGGCTACACCTTC. This codes for CAWTGTVANYGYTF. Looking up the rest from reference TRBV30 and TRBJ1-2 gives the full variable domain: SQTIHQWPATLVQPVGSPLSLECTVEGTSNPNLYWYRQAAGRGLQLLFYSVGIGQISSEVPQNLSASRPQDRQFILSSKKLLLSDSGFYLCAWTGTVANYGYTFGSGTRLTVV.

The J gene is TRBJ2-1, the V gene TRBV24-1; D perhaps matches TRBD2 (7 bases). In germline, CDR1 is KGHDR, CDR2 SFDVKD. This CDR3 has 17 residues. V dropped 0 bases and J dropped 0 bases, with 11 bases sitting between them. For the CDR3, the DNA is TGTGCCACCAGTGATTTGGTTGGGGGGGCCTCCTACAATGAGCAGTTCTTC. This encodes CATSDLVGGASYNEQFF.

The gene calls are TRBV5-8 and TRBJ2-1, with D uncertain. Trimming shortened V by 1 base and J by 1 base, and 9 bases separated the two germline ends. The length of the CDR3 is 15 residues. Germline loops: CDR1 SGHTS, CDR2 YDEGEE. CDR3: CASSLRSLSYNEQFF. CDR3 in DNA: TGTGCCAGCAGCTTGAGGAGTCTGTCCTACAATGAGCAGTTCTTC.

This clone was observed a few times. V is TRBV3-1 (or the pseudogene TRBV3-2) and J is TRBJ1-3, with D unclear. From germline, CDR1 is LGHDT and CDR2 YNNKEL (reference sequence). CDR3 length: 14 residues. V was trimmed by 3 bases and J by 1 base, leaving 7 bases between them. DNA of the CDR3: TGTGCCAGCAGCCAGAGCGGATCTGGAAACACCATATATTTT. Translating gives CASSQSGSGNTIYF.

This chain uses TRBV6-5 with TRBJ2-1; 8 bases align to TRBD1. Germline-derived CDR1 and CDR2 are MNHEY and SVGAGI. The V gene end was trimmed by 7 bases and the J gene end by 0 bases; junction bases not matched to a gene: 5. The CDR3 totals 15 residues. As DNA, the CDR3 is TGTGCCAGCATTCGGGACAGGAGCTCCTACAATGAGCAGTTCTTC. Protein: CASIRDRSSYNEQFF.

The chain is built from TRBV10-1 and TRBJ2-2, with a tentative D call TRBD2 (6 bases). Trimming stripped 2 bases from V and 9 bases from J, with 10 bases between. Germline V gene lookup returns CDR1 WNHNN and CDR2 SYGVQD (reference sequence). This CDR3 contains 13 residues. CDR3 residues: CASSEVLARELFF. DNA of the CDR3: TGCGCCAGCAGTGAGGTCCTAGCGAGGGAGCTGTTTTTT.

This rearrangement joins TRBV7-2 to TRBJ1-3; tentatively, D is TRBD1 (6 bases). This CDR3 spans 15 amino acids. Trimming stripped 4 bases from V and 6 bases from J, with 16 bases between. Germline V gives CDR1 SGHTA, CDR2 FQGNSA. The CDR3: CASSYGGGAENTIYF. DNA of the CDR3: TGTGCCAGCAGCTATGGAGGGGGGGCGGAAAACACCATATATTTT.

The V call is TRBV5-5, the J call TRBJ2-5; no definite D call. V lost 0 bases, J lost 1 base, and 7 bases lay in between. The CDR3 runs 14 residues. From germline, CDR1 is SGHKS and CDR2 YYEKEE (reference sequence). The CDR3: CASSLAARQETQYF. The CDR3 DNA reads as TGTGCCAGCAGCTTGGCCGCGCGCCAAGAGACCCAGTACTTC.

Only a few counts were recorded for this clone. The J gene is TRBJ1-1, the V gene TRBV4-1, with 11 bases identical to TRBD1. Trimming at V came to 2 bases and at J to 5 bases, leaving 4 bases not matched to a gene. The CDR3 extends over 15 amino acids. The germline V gene encodes CDR1 MGHRA and CDR2 YSYEKL. The CDR3 bases are TGCGCCAGCAGCCAACGAGGACAGGGGGCGACTGAAGCTTTCTTT. Translating it yields CASSQRGQGATEAFF.

The table lists this clone with a count of one. The chain joins TRBV6-5 to TRBJ2-7; tentatively, D is TRBD2 (8 bases). V gave up 4 bases and J gave up 0 bases, with 13 bases separating them. This CDR3 comprises 15 residues. CDR1 is MNHEY and CDR2 is SVGAGI in the germline V gene. CDR3 DNA: TGTGCCAGCAGTTTGACAGGGACTAGCTCCTACGAGCAGTACTTC. Its protein is CASSLTGTSSYEQYF.

V gene TRBV5-1 combines with J gene TRBJ1-3; possible D gene TRBD1, 5 bases. Germline CDR1 reads SGHRS; CDR2 reads YFSETQ. Trimming took off 5 bases at V and 4 bases at J, with 10 bases between the two ends. The CDR3 sequence is 13 residues long. CDR3 loop: CASRRDGGNTIYF. CDR3 nucleotide sequence: TGCGCCAGCAGACGGGACGGAGGAAACACCATATATTTT.

In its sample, this clone was seen once. Additional DNA sequences in this sample encode the identical CDR3. The V call is TRBV5-1, the J call TRBJ1-1, with D unresolved. V lost 0 bases and J lost 0, with 3 bases in between. Germline V gene lookup returns CDR1 SGHRS and CDR2 YFSETQ. There are 13 residues in the CDR3. CDR3 sequence: CASSLVVNTEAFF. DNA for the CDR3: TGCGCCAGCAGCTTGGTGGTGAACACTGAAGCTTTCTTT.

The table lists this clone with a count of one. V and J are TRBV12-3 or TRBV12-4 and TRBJ1-1; D gene ambiguous. The CDR3 extends over 11 amino acids. V lost 7 bases and J 11 bases, leaving 14 bases between the germline ends. The DNA of the CDR3 is TGTGCCAGCACCGCCGGCCTAGGGGCTTTCTTT. Protein sequence: CASTAGLGAFF.

This rearrangement joins TRBV6-2 or TRBV6-3 to TRBJ2-7, with 8 bases identical to TRBD1. V lost 6 bases to trimming and J lost 3 bases; unmatched junction nucleotides: 10. The V gene's germline CDR1 is MNHEY and CDR2 SVGEGT. The CDR3 sequence is 15 residues long. The CDR3 spells CASSRVPGQDYEQYF. In DNA, the CDR3 is TGTGCCAGCAGCCGGGTACCGGGACAGGACTACGAGCAGTACTTC.

The CDR3 protein is CASSQAVYGYTF. The DNA for the CDR3 is TGTGCCAGCAGCCAAGCGGTTTATGGCTACACCTTC. The rearrangement links TRBV14 to TRBJ1-2; the D is unclear. The germline V and J ends were trimmed by 1 base and 5 bases, with 5 bases remaining between them. Germline V gene lookup returns CDR1 SGHDN and CDR2 FVKESK. This CDR3 comprises 12 residues.

The gene calls are TRBV7-2 and TRBJ1-1, with unresolved D. Germline values: CDR1 SGHTA, CDR2 FQGNSA. Trimming shortened V by 7 bases and J by 2 bases, and 5 bases separated the two germline ends. The CDR3 is 11 amino acids. CDR3 in amino acids: CASNFNTEAFF. CDR3 bases: TGTGCCAGCAACTTTAACACTGAAGCTTTCTTT.

The rearrangement links TRBV9 to TRBJ1-6; D is unclear. CDR1 is SGDLS and CDR2 is YYNGEE in the germline V gene. The CDR3 is 16 amino acids. The V and J ends lost 0 bases and 7 bases respectively, with 14 bases between them. CDR3 loop: CASSVDGRTSNSPLHF. CDR3 coding DNA: TGTGCCAGCAGCGTAGATGGGAGGACGTCGAATTCACCCCTCCACTTT.

This clone appeared a few times. Other DNA sequences from this sample encode an identical CDR3 as well. The chain uses TRBV12-3 or TRBV12-4 and TRBJ1-2; D is unresolved. V shed 0 bases and J shed 4 bases, with 3 bases lying between them. This CDR3 is 12 amino acids long. The CDR3 coding sequence is TGTGCCAGCAGTTTAGCCGGCTATGGCTACACCTTC. Translated: CASSLAGYGYTF.

The chain is built from TRBV6-5 and TRBJ2-1; TRBD2 matches at 14 bases. This CDR3 spans 15 amino acids. Germline CDR1 is MNHEY and CDR2 is SVGAGI. Losses at the gene ends were 6 bases for V and 9 bases for J; bases not matched to a gene: 7. CDR3 sequence reads: CASRPGTSGSSEQFF. The CDR3 nucleotides are TGTGCCAGCAGACCCGGGACTAGCGGGAGTAGTGAGCAGTTCTTC.